Listed here are 9 T cell receptor beta chains from one sample, sequenced in a study of shared clonotypes between healthy human individuals. The assay was immunoSEQ multiplex PCR, and TCRdb's table has in-frame clones only and misses some. The data hold 2 million to 2.5 million clones, with under 95% observed a single time. The specimen was naive CD4+ T cells from PBMCs. As to subset: CD45RA+ positively selected. These receptors originate from a man younger than 30 in good health. Some clones in this sample may be carry-over from other donors' samples.

The chain joins TRBV5-1 to TRBJ2-1, with TRBD2 as a possible D gene (5 bases). V shed 5 bases and J shed 10 bases, with 13 bases lying between them. CDR1 and CDR2 from the germline V gene are SGHRS and YFSETQ. The CDR3 contains 12 residues. The CDR3 sequence: CASRREYIEQFF. The CDR3 nucleotides are TGCGCCAGCAGAAGGGAGTACATCGAGCAGTTCTTC.

The rearrangement links TRBV27 to TRBJ2-7; TRBD2 agrees at 7 bases. J lost 5 bases, V lost 8 bases, and 15 bases had no gene match. The CDR3 length is 15 residues. Germline V gene data show CDR1 as MNHEY and CDR2 as SMNVEV (reference sequence). CDR3 DNA sequence: TGTGCCAGCTCCCTCTCGAACTGGGGGGGGGACGAGCAGTACTTC. Translation gives CASSLSNWGGDEQYF.

The chain is built from TRBV28 and TRBJ1-1, with D possibly being TRBD1 (5 bases). Deletions cut 8 bases from V and 4 bases from J, with 17 bases between. This CDR3 is 14 amino acids long. Looked up from germline, CDR1 is MDHEN and CDR2 is SYDVKM. The CDR3, as DNA: TGTGCCAGCCGGCGACGGGGCGGCGGCACTGAAGCTTTCTTT. This codes for CASRRRGGGTEAFF.

This rearrangement joins TRBV28 to TRBJ1-4; no firm D call. Germline V gene lookup returns CDR1 MDHEN and CDR2 SYDVKM. CDR3 length equals 14 residues. V dropped 6 bases and J dropped 2 bases, with 10 bases sitting between them. The CDR3 DNA follows: TGTGCCAGCAGAGTTCCCCGGACTAATGAAAAACTGTTTTTT. It is translated as CASRVPRTNEKLFF.

The chain joins TRBV5-1 to TRBJ1-4, with TRBD1 matching 8 bases. Germline V CDR1 and CDR2: SGHRS, YFSETQ. This CDR3 comprises 16 residues. V shed 3 bases, J shed 4 bases, and the junction held 8 bases outside the gene matches. DNA of the CDR3: TGCGCCAGCAGCTCGAGACCAGGGGGCAGTAATGAAAAACTGTTTTTT. Translation gives CASSSRPGGSNEKLFF.

V is TRBV5-6 and J is TRBJ1-5; D is possibly TRBD1 (5 bases). The CDR3 length is 14 residues. Germline loops: CDR1 SGHDT, CDR2 YYEEEE. V dropped 3 bases and J dropped 2 bases, with 9 bases sitting between them. CDR3: CASSWGGGNQPQHF. Here the CDR3 DNA reads TGTGCCAGCAGCTGGGGGGGTGGCAATCAGCCCCAGCATTTT.

As for this clone: Other nucleotide sequences in the sample specify the same CDR3. This chain's CDR3 is CASSYGPEQYF. The CDR3 region has the DNA TGTGCCAGCAGTTACGGACCCGAGCAGTACTTC. V is TRBV6-5 and J is TRBJ2-7; unclear D gene. V shed 2 bases and J shed 6 bases, with 5 bases lying between them. The CDR3 is made up of 11 amino acids. Germline-derived CDR1 and CDR2 are MNHEY and SVGAGI.

The CDR3, as DNA: TGTGCCTCGGGAACCGGGACTAGCAGCTACGAGCAGTACTTC. It encodes CASGTGTSSYEQYF. The chain employs TRBV7-9 and TRBJ2-7, with 9 bases identical to TRBD2. The CDR3 has 14 residues. Germline V lookup: CDR1 SEHNR, CDR2 FQNEAQ (reference sequence). The J segment lost 3 bases and the V segment lost 11 bases, leaving 11 bases of the junction unmatched.

The chain combines TRBV4-3 with TRBJ1-2; D perhaps matches TRBD1 (5 bases). CDR3 size: 14 residues. The germline V gene encodes CDR1 LGHNA and CDR2 YSLEER. With 4 bases removed from V and 6 bases from J, the gap between germline ends came to 15 bases. CDR3 DNA sequence: TGCGCCAGCAGCCGGGGCCCTTTCAATGATGGCTACACCTTC. This translates into CASSRGPFNDGYTF.